This is a list of T cell receptor beta chains from one sample in a study of blood T cell repertoires in COVID-19. Clones were sequenced by immunoSEQ multiplex PCR, and TCRdb holds only the in-frame ones, with some missing. Of roughly 160,000 clones in the sample, around 82% were seen once. Sequenced sample: PBMCs or T cells enriched from blood (not recorded which). The origin of the receptors is a man aged 55-75 years who had recovered from COVID-19. The CDR3 runs from the conserved cysteine through the conserved F or W. A D gene is named only where the DNA matches it firmly. Clone size is stated in some rows and not others, as once, few, many or a class when expanded.

V gene: TRBV6-1; D gene: .; J gene: TRBJ1-5; clone size: .; CDR3 protein: CASSEASSGNQPQHF
V gene: TRBV3-1/TRBV3-2; D gene: .; J gene: TRBJ2-7; clone size: .; CDR3 protein: CASSQERGRGYEQYF
V gene: TRBV28; D gene: .; J gene: TRBJ2-7; clone size: few; CDR3 protein: CALPNTGERSYEQYF
V gene: TRBV11-3; D gene: TRBD2; J gene: TRBJ2-3; clone size: .; CDR3 protein: CASSRTSVADTQYF
V gene: TRBV9; D gene: .; J gene: TRBJ1-5; clone size: .; CDR3 protein: CASSVGVGGTDQPQHF
V gene: TRBV11-2; D gene: TRBD2; J gene: TRBJ2-2; clone size: .; CDR3 protein: CASSLLAGSGELFF
V gene: TRBV2; D gene: TRBD2; J gene: TRBJ2-3; clone size: .; CDR3 protein: CASRGFGGSAYF
V gene: TRBV7-9; D gene: .; J gene: TRBJ2-1; clone size: .; CDR3 protein: CASSLNQGFYNEQFF
V gene: TRBV27; D gene: .; J gene: TRBJ1-1; clone size: .; CDR3 protein: CASSLYGHLNTEAFF
V gene: TRBV12-3/TRBV12-4; D gene: .; J gene: TRBJ1-3; clone size: .; CDR3 protein: CASSSPVNTIYF
V gene: TRBV5-1; D gene: .; J gene: TRBJ2-2; clone size: few; CDR3 protein: CASSTERVSNTGELFF
V gene: TRBV21-1; D gene: .; J gene: TRBJ2-1; clone size: .; CDR3 protein: CASSNGGRAGNEQFF
V gene: TRBV9; D gene: TRBD1; J gene: TRBJ2-2; clone size: .; CDR3 protein: CASSEYDRVNTGELFF
V gene: TRBV4-1; D gene: .; J gene: TRBJ1-2; clone size: .; CDR3 protein: CASSPQGYGYTF
V gene: TRBV11-2; D gene: .; J gene: TRBJ1-1; clone size: .; CDR3 protein: CASSLEGRPYNEAFF
V gene: TRBV28; D gene: .; J gene: TRBJ2-7; clone size: .; CDR3 protein: CASTVGGTVLRGEQYF
V gene: TRBV2; D gene: TRBD1; J gene: TRBJ1-2; clone size: .; CDR3 protein: CASTLMDRKNYGYTF
V gene: TRBV21-1; D gene: .; J gene: TRBJ2-7; clone size: .; CDR3 protein: CASSLLTKSYEQYF
V gene: TRBV27; D gene: TRBD1; J gene: TRBJ1-2; clone size: once; CDR3 protein: CASSPRQGYGYTF
V gene: TRBV6-4; D gene: .; J gene: TRBJ1-6; clone size: .; CDR3 protein: CASSSGTSNSPLHF
V gene: TRBV24-1; D gene: TRBD1; J gene: TRBJ2-3; clone size: .; CDR3 protein: CATSDSGQGTDTQYF
V gene: TRBV6-1; D gene: TRBD1; J gene: TRBJ1-1; clone size: .; CDR3 protein: CASSGVEGAGDTEAFF
V gene: TRBV5-8; D gene: .; J gene: TRBJ2-7; clone size: .; CDR3 protein: CASRGRRSSYEQYF
V gene: TRBV5-8; D gene: TRBD1; J gene: TRBJ1-1; clone size: .; CDR3 protein: CASSLGQGSTEAFF
V gene: TRBV9; D gene: TRBD2; J gene: TRBJ2-7; clone size: many; CDR3 protein: CASSGGAGKSYEQYF
V gene: TRBV29-1; D gene: TRBD1; J gene: TRBJ2-6; clone size: .; CDR3 protein: CSVSIGGVSGANVLTF
V gene: TRBV9; D gene: .; J gene: TRBJ2-6; clone size: few; CDR3 protein: CASSDRYWANVLTF
V gene: TRBV12-1; D gene: .; J gene: TRBJ2-1; clone size: .; CDR3 protein: CASSFRRAWGYNEQFF
V gene: TRBV12-3/TRBV12-4; D gene: .; J gene: TRBJ2-7; clone size: .; CDR3 protein: CASSPNSYEQYF
V gene: TRBV15; D gene: .; J gene: TRBJ1-2; clone size: .; CDR3 protein: CATSRSEVGANYGYTF
V gene: TRBV7-2; D gene: .; J gene: TRBJ1-5; clone size: .; CDR3 protein: CASSLGAGDQPQHF
V gene: TRBV28; D gene: TRBD1; J gene: TRBJ1-2; clone size: .; CDR3 protein: CASKLPDRVEGYTF
V gene: TRBV6-2/TRBV6-3; D gene: .; J gene: TRBJ2-7; clone size: .; CDR3 protein: CASSVLGQSLSYEQYF
V gene: TRBV5-4; D gene: .; J gene: TRBJ2-2; clone size: .; CDR3 protein: CASSLAGPDTGELFF
V gene: TRBV6-5; D gene: TRBD2; J gene: TRBJ2-1; clone size: once; CDR3 protein: CASSPGLAGGHEQFF